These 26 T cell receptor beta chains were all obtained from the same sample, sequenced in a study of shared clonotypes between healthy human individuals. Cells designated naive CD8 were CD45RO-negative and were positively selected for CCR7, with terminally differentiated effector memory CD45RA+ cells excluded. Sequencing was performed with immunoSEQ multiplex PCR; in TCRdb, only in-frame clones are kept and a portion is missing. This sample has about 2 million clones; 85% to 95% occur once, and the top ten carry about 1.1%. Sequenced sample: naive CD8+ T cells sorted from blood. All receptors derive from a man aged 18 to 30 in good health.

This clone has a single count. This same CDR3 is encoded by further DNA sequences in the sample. In DNA, the CDR3 is TGTGCCAGCAGCCAGGGACCCTTAAGCTCCTACGAGCAGTACTTC. Its protein is CASSQGPLSSYEQYF. The chain uses TRBV7-2 and TRBJ2-7; the D call may be TRBD1 or TRBD2 (5 bases each). Trimming removed 5 bases at V and 0 bases at J, with 14 bases between. Germline CDR1 reads SGHTA; CDR2 reads FQGNSA. The CDR3 runs 15 residues.

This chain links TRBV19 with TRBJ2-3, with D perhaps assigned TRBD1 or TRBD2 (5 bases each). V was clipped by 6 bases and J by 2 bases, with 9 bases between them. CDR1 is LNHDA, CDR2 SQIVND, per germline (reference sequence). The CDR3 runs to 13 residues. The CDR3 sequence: CASRGTFTDTQYF. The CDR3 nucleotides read TGTGCCAGTAGAGGGACCTTCACAGATACGCAGTATTTT.

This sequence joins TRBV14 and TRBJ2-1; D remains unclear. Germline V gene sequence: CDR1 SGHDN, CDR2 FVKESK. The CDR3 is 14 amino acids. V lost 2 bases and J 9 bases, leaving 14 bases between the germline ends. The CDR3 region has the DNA TGTGCCAGCAGCCAAAGTCTCTCGGCCCCTGAGCAGTTCTTC. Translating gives CASSQSLSAPEQFF. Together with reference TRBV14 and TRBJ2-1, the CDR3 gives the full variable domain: EAGVTQFPSHSVIEKGQTVTLRCDPISGHDNLYWYRRVMGKEIKFLLHFVKESKQDESGMPNNRFLAERTGGTYSTLKVQPAELEDSGVYFCASSQSLSAPEQFFGPGTRLTVL.

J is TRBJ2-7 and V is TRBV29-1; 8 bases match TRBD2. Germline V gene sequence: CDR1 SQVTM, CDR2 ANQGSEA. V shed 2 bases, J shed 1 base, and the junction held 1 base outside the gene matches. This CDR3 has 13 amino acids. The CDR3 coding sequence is TGCAGCGTTGAACGGGGGGGGTCCTACGAGCAGTACTTC. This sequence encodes CSVERGGSYEQYF.

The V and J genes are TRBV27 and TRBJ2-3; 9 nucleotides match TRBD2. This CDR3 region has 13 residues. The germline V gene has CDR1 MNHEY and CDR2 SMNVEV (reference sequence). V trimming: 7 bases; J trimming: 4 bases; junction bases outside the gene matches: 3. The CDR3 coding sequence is TGTGCCAGCACAGCGGGGGGTGCAGATACGCAGTATTTT. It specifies CASTAGGADTQYF.

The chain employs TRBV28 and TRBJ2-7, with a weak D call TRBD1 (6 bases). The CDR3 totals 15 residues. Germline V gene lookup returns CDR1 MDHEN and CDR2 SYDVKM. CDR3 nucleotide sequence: TGTGCTGCATCCGGGGCCCGCGACAGGCGTCCGGGCCAGTACTTC. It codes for CAASGARDRRPGQYF.

CDR3 DNA: TGTGCCAGCAGGTCCGGTGACCACTATGGCTACACCTTC. It encodes CASRSGDHYGYTF. The chain has TRBV5-4 and TRBJ1-2; D gene unclear. The CDR3 is 13 amino acids. V was shortened by 5 bases and J by 3 bases, with 11 bases between the two germline ends. CDR1 and CDR2 (germline): SGHNT, YYREEE (reference sequence).

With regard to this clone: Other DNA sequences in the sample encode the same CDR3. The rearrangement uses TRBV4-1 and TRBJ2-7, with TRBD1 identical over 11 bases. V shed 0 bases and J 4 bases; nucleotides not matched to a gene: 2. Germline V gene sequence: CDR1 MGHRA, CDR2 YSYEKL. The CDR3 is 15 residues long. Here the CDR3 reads CASSQDRDRGYEQYF. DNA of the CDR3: TGCGCCAGCAGCCAAGACCGGGACAGGGGGTACGAGCAGTACTTC.

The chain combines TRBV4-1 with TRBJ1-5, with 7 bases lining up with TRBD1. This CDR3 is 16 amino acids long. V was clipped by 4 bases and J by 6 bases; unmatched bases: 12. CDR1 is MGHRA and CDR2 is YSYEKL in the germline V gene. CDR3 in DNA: TGCGCCAGCAGCCCTCCCCAACAGGGGAGTTTTCAGCCCCAGCATTTT. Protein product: CASSPPQQGSFQPQHF.

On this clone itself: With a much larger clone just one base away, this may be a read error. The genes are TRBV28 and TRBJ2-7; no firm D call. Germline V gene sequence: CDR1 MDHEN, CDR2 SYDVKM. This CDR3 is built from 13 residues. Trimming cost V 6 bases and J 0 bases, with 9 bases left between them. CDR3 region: CASSLHPSYEQYF. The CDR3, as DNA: TGTGCCAGCAGCTTACACCCCTCCTACGAGCAGTACTTC.

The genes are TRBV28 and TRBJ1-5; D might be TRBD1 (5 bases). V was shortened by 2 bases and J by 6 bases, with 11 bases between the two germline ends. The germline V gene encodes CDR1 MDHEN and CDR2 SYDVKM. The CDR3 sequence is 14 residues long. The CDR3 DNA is TGTGCCAGCAGTTTACAGGGCGAGGGTCAGCCCCAGCATTTT. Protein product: CASSLQGEGQPQHF.

The CDR3 sequence is CASSESDEYGYTF. The CDR3 DNA sequence: TGCGCCAGCAGTGAGTCCGATGAGTATGGCTACACCTTC. The V call is TRBV10-2, the J call TRBJ1-2; D unresolved. From germline, CDR1 is WSHSY and CDR2 SAAADI. CDR3 length: 13 amino acids. Trimming left V 0 bases short and J 5 bases short, with 7 bases between.

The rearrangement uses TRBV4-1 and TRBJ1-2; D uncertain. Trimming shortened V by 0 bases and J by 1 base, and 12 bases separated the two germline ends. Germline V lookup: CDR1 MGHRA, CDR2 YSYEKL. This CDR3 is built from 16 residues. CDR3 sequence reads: CASSQDDRTDNYGYTF. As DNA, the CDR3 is TGCGCCAGCAGCCAAGACGATCGTACGGATAACTATGGCTACACCTTC.

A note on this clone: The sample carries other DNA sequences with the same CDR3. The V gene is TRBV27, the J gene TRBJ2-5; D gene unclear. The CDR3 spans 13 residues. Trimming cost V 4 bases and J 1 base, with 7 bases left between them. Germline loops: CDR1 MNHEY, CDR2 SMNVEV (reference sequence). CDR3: CASSSVSQETQYF. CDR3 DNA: TGTGCCAGCAGTTCCGTCTCCCAAGAGACCCAGTACTTC.

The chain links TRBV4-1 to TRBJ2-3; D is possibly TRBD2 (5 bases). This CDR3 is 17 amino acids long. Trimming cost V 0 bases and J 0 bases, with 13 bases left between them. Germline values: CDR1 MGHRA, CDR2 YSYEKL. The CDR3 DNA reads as TGCGCCAGCAGCCAAGAATCTGAGGGCCCTAGCACAGATACGCAGTATTTT. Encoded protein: CASSQESEGPSTDTQYF.

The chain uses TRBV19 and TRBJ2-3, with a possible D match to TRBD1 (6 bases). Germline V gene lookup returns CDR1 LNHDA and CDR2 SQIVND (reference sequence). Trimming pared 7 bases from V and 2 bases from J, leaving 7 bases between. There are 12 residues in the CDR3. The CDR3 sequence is CASTGDTDTQYF. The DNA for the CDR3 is TGTGCCAGTACAGGGGACACAGATACGCAGTATTTT.

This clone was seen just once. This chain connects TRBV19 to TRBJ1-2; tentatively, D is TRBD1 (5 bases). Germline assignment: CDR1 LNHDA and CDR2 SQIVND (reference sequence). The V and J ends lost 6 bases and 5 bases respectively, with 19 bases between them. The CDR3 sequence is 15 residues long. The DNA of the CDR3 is TGTGCCAGTAGAGGGTTCGCGACAGAACAATATGGCTACACCTTC. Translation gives CASRGFATEQYGYTF.

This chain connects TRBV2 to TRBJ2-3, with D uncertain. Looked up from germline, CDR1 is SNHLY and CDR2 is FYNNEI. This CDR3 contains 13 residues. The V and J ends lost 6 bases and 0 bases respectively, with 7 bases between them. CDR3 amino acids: CASRPESTDTQYF. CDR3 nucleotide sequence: TGTGCCAGCAGGCCGGAGAGCACAGATACGCAGTATTTT.

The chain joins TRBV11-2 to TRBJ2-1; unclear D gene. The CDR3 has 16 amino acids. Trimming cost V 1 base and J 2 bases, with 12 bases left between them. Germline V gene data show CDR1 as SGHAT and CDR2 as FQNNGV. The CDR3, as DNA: TGTGCCAGCAGCTTAGGCTACGACATTACCTACAATGAGCAGTTCTTC. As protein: CASSLGYDITYNEQFF.

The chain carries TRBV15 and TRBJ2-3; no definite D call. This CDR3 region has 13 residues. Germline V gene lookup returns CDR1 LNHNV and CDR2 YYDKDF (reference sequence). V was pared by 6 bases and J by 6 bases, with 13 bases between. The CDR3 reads CATRLDWADTQYF. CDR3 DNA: TGTGCCACCAGATTAGACTGGGCGGATACGCAGTATTTT.

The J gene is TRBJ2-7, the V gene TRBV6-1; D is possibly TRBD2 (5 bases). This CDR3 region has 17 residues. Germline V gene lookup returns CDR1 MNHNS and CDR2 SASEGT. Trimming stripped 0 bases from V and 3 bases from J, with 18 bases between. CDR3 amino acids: CASSEAVGVAGYYEQYF. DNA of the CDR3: TGTGCCAGCAGTGAAGCGGTCGGGGTGGCGGGCTACTACGAGCAGTACTTC.

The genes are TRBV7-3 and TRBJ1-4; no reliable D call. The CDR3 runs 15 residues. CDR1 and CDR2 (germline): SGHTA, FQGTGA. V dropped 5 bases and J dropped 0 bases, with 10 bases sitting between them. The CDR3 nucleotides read TGTGCCAGCAGCCCAGAGGGCCCAACTAATGAAAAACTGTTTTTT. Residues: CASSPEGPTNEKLFF.

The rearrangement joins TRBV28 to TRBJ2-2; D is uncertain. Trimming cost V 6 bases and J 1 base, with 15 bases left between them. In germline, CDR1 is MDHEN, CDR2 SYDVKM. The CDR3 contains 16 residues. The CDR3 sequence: CASSSGWALNTGELFF. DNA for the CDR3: TGTGCCAGCAGCTCGGGTTGGGCGCTGAACACCGGGGAGCTGTTTTTT.

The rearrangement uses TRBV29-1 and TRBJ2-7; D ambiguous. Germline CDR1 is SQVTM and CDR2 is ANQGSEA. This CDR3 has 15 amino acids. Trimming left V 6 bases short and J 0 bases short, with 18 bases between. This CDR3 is CSVVGSIPDSYEQYF. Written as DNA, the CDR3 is TGCAGCGTGGTGGGGTCGATCCCCGACTCCTACGAGCAGTACTTC.

CDR3: CASSDLAGGIADEQFF. CDR3 sequence (DNA): TGTGCCAGCAGTGATCTAGCGGGGGGAATAGCGGATGAGCAGTTCTTC. The chain joins TRBV2 to TRBJ2-1, with TRBD2 identical over 11 bases. Germline V gene data show CDR1 as SNHLY and CDR2 as FYNNEI. V dropped 3 bases and J dropped 8; count of bases not matched to a gene: 9. The CDR3 length is 16 residues.

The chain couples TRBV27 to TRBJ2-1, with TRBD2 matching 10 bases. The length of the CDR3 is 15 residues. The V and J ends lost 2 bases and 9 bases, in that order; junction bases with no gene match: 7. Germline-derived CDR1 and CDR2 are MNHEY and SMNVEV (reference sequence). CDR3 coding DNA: TGTGCCAGCAGTTTAGGGCTAGCGGGAGCTCTTGAGCAGTTCTTC. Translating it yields CASSLGLAGALEQFF.